These 4 T cell receptor beta chains came from one sample sequenced in a study of T cells in Graves' hyperthyroidism and ophthalmopathy (dated by TCRdb to between 2019 and 2020). The library was generated by multiplex PCR. Sequencing relied on an Illumina HiSeq 2000. The TCR beta CDR3 regions were amplified from the RNA transcripts. The TCR CDR3 was subjected to a first round of RT-PCR using the HTBI primer set and the Qiagen OneStep RT-PCR kit. TCRdb trimmed the raw reads at Q25, called clones with MiXCR and kept productive beta chains. Entries are consolidated by CDR3 protein sequence, retaining the most common genes and DNA. A total of around 570,000 distinct CDR3 sequences appear in this sample, about 20% of them only once. The ten largest clones capture roughly 44% of the sample. The sequencing sample was made of blood. The receptors were gathered from a man aged 35 to 55 with Graves' ophthalmopathy.

The rearrangement joins TRBV6-1 to TRBJ2-3; 9 nucleotides line up with TRBD2. Trimming at V came to 6 bases and at J to 2 bases, leaving 12 bases not matched to a gene. CDR1 is MNHNS and CDR2 is SASEGT in the germline V gene. This CDR3 spans 17 amino acids. The CDR3 DNA sequence: TGTGCCAGCAGGGATAGCGGGAGAATGAGGTTCACAGATACGCAGTATTTT. It specifies CASRDSGRMRFTDTQYF.

This clonotype appeared many times. The chain employs TRBV2 and TRBJ2-5; D may be TRBD2 (6 bases). V was pared by 2 bases and J by 2 bases, with 15 bases between. The CDR3 length is 16 residues. CDR1 and CDR2 from the germline V gene are SNHLY and FYNNEI. The CDR3 spells CASSESFAGPQETQYF. The CDR3, as DNA: TGTGCCAGCAGTGAATCCTTTGCGGGGCCACAAGAGACCCAGTACTTC.

This clonotype was seen ten or more times. This chain joins TRBV7-2 and TRBJ2-2; the D is unclear. Germline V gene data show CDR1 as SGHTA and CDR2 as FQGNSA. This CDR3 is built from 14 residues. Deletions cut 5 bases from V and 4 bases from J, with 11 bases between. CDR3 sequence reads: CASSPQALTGELFF. In DNA, the CDR3 is TGTGCCAGCAGCCCCCAGGCTCTCACCGGGGAGCTGTTTTTT.

Ten or more counts support this clonotype. The chain uses TRBV9 and TRBJ2-7; 8 bases are a match to TRBD2. V gave up 1 base and J gave up 4 bases; unmatched junction bases: 1. Germline CDR1 is SGDLS and CDR2 is YYNGEE. There are 13 residues in the CDR3. The DNA of the CDR3 is TGTGCCAGCAGCGTACGGGAGGGGTACGAGCAGTACTTC. The encoded protein is CASSVREGYEQYF.